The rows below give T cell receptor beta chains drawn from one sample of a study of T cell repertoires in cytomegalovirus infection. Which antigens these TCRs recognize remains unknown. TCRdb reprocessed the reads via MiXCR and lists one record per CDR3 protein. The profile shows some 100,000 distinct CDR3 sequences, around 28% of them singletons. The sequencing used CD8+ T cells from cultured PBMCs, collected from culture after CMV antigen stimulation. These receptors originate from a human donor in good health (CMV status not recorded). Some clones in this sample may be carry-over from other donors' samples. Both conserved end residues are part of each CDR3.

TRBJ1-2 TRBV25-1 CASSDLDRGTGYTF
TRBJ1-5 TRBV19 CASSNRAASNQPQHF
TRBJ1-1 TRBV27 CASSTLYRGRWVAFF
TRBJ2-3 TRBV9 CASSAWTGGGTDTQYF
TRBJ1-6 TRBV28 CASSFLQGTNSPLHF
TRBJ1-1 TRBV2 CASMESRGNGAFF
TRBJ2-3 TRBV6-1 CASSFDWDTSNTDTQYF
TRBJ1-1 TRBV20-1 CSASPGLGGSEAFF
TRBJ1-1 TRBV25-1 CASSDPPGGAKAFF
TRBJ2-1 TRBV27 CASTSRDYLVNEQFF
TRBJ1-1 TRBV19 CASSRRTEAFF
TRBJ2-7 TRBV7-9 CASSPGPLGSYEQYF
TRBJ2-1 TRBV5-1 CASSIPGIHNEQFF
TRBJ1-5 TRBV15 CATSSTGQGRQPQHF
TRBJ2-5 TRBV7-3 CASSLRDQETQYF
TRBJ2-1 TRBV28 CASISAGPYNEQFF
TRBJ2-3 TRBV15 CATSRELGGPQGTQYF
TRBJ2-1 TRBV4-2 CASSQRLTGTEYNEQFF
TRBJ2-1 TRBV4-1 CASSQEGQGAYNEQFF
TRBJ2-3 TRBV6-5 CASSYVLAGGSLTDTQYF
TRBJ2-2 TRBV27 CASSLLTTGGPVTGELFF
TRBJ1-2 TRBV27 CASSPGLTYGYTF
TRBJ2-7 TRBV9 CASSKTGTGKYEQYF
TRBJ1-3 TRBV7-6 CASSYLSGNTIYF
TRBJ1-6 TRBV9 CASSVATGNSPLHF
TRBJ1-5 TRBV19 CASTGGSQPQHF
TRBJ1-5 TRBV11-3 CASSSLLGWAYSTEKPQHF
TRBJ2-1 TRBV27 CASSFSGYNEQFF
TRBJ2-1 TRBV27 CASSLGGGGAVEQFF
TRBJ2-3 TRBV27 CASSSGTSGTDTQYF
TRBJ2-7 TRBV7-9 CASSKRQAYEQYF
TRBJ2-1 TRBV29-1 CSVEEWTDNEQFF
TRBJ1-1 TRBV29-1 CSVGVDLTEAFF
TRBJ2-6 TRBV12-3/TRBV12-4 CASRDRWANVLTF
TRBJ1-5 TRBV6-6 CASSPTHYSNQPQHF
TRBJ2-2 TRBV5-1 CASSRTENTGELFF
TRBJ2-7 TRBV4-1 CASSQYQEGAYEQYF
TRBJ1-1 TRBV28 CASSPLDRSEAFF
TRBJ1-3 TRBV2 CASRDGTLSSGNTIYF
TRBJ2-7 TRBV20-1 CSAKTVRPYEQYF
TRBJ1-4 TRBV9 CASSVGGFSVGNEKLFF
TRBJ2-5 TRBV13 CASSPGTSGGLEETQYF
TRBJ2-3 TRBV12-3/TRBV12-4 CASSFDQGATDTQYF
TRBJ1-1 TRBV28 CASSLEQAGTEAFF